The rows below give T cell receptor beta chains drawn from one sample of a study of blood T cell repertoires in COVID-19. Libraries were prepared by immunoSEQ multiplex PCR; TCRdb keeps only in-frame clonotypes and omits some of them. The sample has tens of thousands of clones, approximately 91% seen once. The sequenced sample was peripheral blood. The receptors stem from a man aged 55 to 69 with acute or convalescent COVID-19. The CDR3 runs from the conserved cysteine through the conserved F or W. The order of the fields is V gene, J gene, clone size, D gene, CDR3 protein, CDR3 DNA. The D gene is left open where the match is weak. A clone size is listed for some rows: how often the clone was seen (once, few, many), or a class if it is expanded.

V gene: TRBV15; J gene: TRBJ2-5; clone size: NA; D gene: NA; CDR3 protein: CATSRGRLSLETQYF; CDR3 DNA: TGTGCCACCAGCAGAGGGAGACTCTCCTTGGAGACCCAGTACTTC
V gene: TRBV19; J gene: TRBJ1-1; clone size: NA; D gene: TRBD1; CDR3 protein: CASNPTGGTEAFF; CDR3 DNA: TGTGCCAGTAATCCTACAGGGGGCACTGAAGCTTTCTTT
V gene: TRBV7-7; J gene: TRBJ1-3; clone size: NA; D gene: TRBD1; CDR3 protein: CASSRGQGSGNTIYF; CDR3 DNA: TGTGCTAGCAGCCGGGGACAGGGCTCTGGAAACACCATATATTTT
V gene: TRBV30; J gene: TRBJ2-5; clone size: NA; D gene: NA; CDR3 protein: CAWSTRSLSAETQYF; CDR3 DNA: TGTGCCTGGAGTACCCGGAGCCTGAGCGCAGAGACCCAGTACTTC
V gene: TRBV3-1/TRBV3-2; J gene: TRBJ2-7; clone size: NA; D gene: TRBD2; CDR3 protein: CASSPSGTRNEQYF; CDR3 DNA: TGTGCCAGCAGCCCCTCGGGGACTAGAAACGAGCAGTACTTC
V gene: TRBV9; J gene: TRBJ2-1; clone size: NA; D gene: NA; CDR3 protein: CASSVVTYRDNSYNEQFF; CDR3 DNA: TGTGCCAGCAGCGTAGTTACTTACCGGGACAACTCCTACAATGAGCAGTTCTTC
V gene: TRBV12-5; J gene: TRBJ2-3; clone size: NA; D gene: TRBD2; CDR3 protein: CASGLAGAADTQYF; CDR3 DNA: TGTGCTAGTGGTCTAGCGGGAGCTGCAGATACGCAGTATTTT
V gene: TRBV18; J gene: TRBJ2-7; clone size: NA; D gene: TRBD1; CDR3 protein: CASSPTGSYEQYF; CDR3 DNA: TGTGCCAGCTCACCGACAGGGAGCTACGAGCAGTACTTC
V gene: TRBV18; J gene: TRBJ1-1; clone size: NA; D gene: TRBD1; CDR3 protein: CASSETGANTEAFF; CDR3 DNA: TGTGCCAGCTCGGAGACAGGGGCTAACACTGAAGCTTTCTTT
V gene: TRBV29-1; J gene: TRBJ1-1; clone size: NA; D gene: TRBD1; CDR3 protein: CSVGQTGRNIEAFF; CDR3 DNA: TGCAGCGTGGGACAGACAGGGCGCAATATTGAAGCTTTCTTT
V gene: TRBV9; J gene: TRBJ1-3; clone size: NA; D gene: TRBD1; CDR3 protein: CASSPGGGPSGNTIYF; CDR3 DNA: TGTGCCAGCAGCCCAGGGGGAGGACCCTCTGGAAACACCATATATTTT
V gene: TRBV7-2; J gene: TRBJ2-3; clone size: once; D gene: NA; CDR3 protein: CASSSLPRLTDTQYF; CDR3 DNA: TGTGCCAGCAGCTCCCTCCCCCGACTGACAGATACGCAGTATTTT
V gene: TRBV6-2/TRBV6-3; J gene: TRBJ2-5; clone size: NA; D gene: TRBD2; CDR3 protein: CASSLRSGRAQTQYF; CDR3 DNA: TGTGCCAGCAGTTTACGAAGCGGGAGGGCCCAGACCCAGTACTTC
V gene: TRBV19; J gene: TRBJ1-5; clone size: NA; D gene: TRBD1; CDR3 protein: CASRPQGAGQPQHF; CDR3 DNA: TGTGCCAGTAGGCCTCAGGGGGCAGGACAGCCCCAGCATTTT
V gene: TRBV5-6; J gene: TRBJ2-2; clone size: NA; D gene: TRBD2; CDR3 protein: CASSLGLAGVTGELFF; CDR3 DNA: TGTGCCAGCAGCTTGGGACTAGCGGGAGTGACCGGGGAGCTGTTTTTT
V gene: TRBV14; J gene: TRBJ2-2; clone size: NA; D gene: TRBD1; CDR3 protein: CASSQWSGGPRELFF; CDR3 DNA: TGTGCCAGCAGCCAGTGGTCAGGGGGTCCGAGGGAGCTGTTTTTT
V gene: TRBV5-4; J gene: TRBJ2-7; clone size: NA; D gene: NA; CDR3 protein: CASSLGHSTYEQYF; CDR3 DNA: TGTGCCAGCAGCTTGGGCCACTCTACCTACGAGCAGTACTTC
V gene: TRBV5-4; J gene: TRBJ1-4; clone size: NA; D gene: TRBD1; CDR3 protein: CASSPGRQGDNEKLFF; CDR3 DNA: TGTGCCAGCAGCCCCGGACGACAGGGCGATAATGAAAAACTGTTTTTT
V gene: TRBV6-5; J gene: TRBJ2-7; clone size: NA; D gene: TRBD1; CDR3 protein: CASSDGQGFIEQYF; CDR3 DNA: TGTGCCAGCAGCGACGGACAGGGTTTTATCGAGCAGTACTTC
V gene: TRBV25-1; J gene: TRBJ2-7; clone size: NA; D gene: TRBD1; CDR3 protein: CASSPGTGFSYEQYF; CDR3 DNA: TGTGCCAGCAGTCCGGGGACAGGGTTCTCCTACGAGCAGTACTTC
V gene: TRBV24-1; J gene: TRBJ2-1; clone size: NA; D gene: TRBD2; CDR3 protein: CATSAGIGRDYNEQFF; CDR3 DNA: TGTGCCACCAGTGCAGGGATAGGGAGGGACTACAATGAGCAGTTCTTC
V gene: TRBV9; J gene: TRBJ2-2; clone size: NA; D gene: TRBD2; CDR3 protein: CASSVAASGNTGELFF; CDR3 DNA: TGTGCCAGCAGCGTAGCGGCTAGCGGAAACACCGGGGAGCTGTTTTTT
V gene: TRBV5-1; J gene: TRBJ2-2; clone size: few; D gene: NA; CDR3 protein: CASSLSPVAGELFF; CDR3 DNA: TGCGCCAGCAGCTTGTCCCCGGTCGCCGGGGAGCTGTTTTTT
V gene: TRBV11-2; J gene: TRBJ2-1; clone size: NA; D gene: NA; CDR3 protein: CASSPEGGGPYNEQFF; CDR3 DNA: TGTGCCAGCAGCCCAGAAGGGGGAGGGCCTTACAATGAGCAGTTCTTC
V gene: TRBV2; J gene: TRBJ2-3; clone size: once; D gene: NA; CDR3 protein: CASKVEVGTDTQYF; CDR3 DNA: TGTGCCAGCAAGGTGGAGGTGGGCACAGATACGCAGTATTTT
V gene: TRBV2; J gene: TRBJ2-7; clone size: NA; D gene: NA; CDR3 protein: CAGGNSYEQYF; CDR3 DNA: TGTGCCGGTGGCAATTCATACGAGCAGTACTTC
V gene: TRBV5-4; J gene: TRBJ2-1; clone size: NA; D gene: NA; CDR3 protein: CASSSQGGGDEQFF; CDR3 DNA: TGTGCCAGCAGCTCCCAGGGCGGTGGGGATGAGCAGTTCTTC
V gene: TRBV2; J gene: TRBJ1-5; clone size: NA; D gene: NA; CDR3 protein: CASTELVSSDQPQHF; CDR3 DNA: TGTGCCAGCACTGAGCTGGTTAGTAGCGATCAGCCCCAGCATTTT
V gene: TRBV9; J gene: TRBJ2-3; clone size: NA; D gene: TRBD2; CDR3 protein: CASSVVGLNTDTQYF; CDR3 DNA: TGTGCCAGCAGCGTAGTGGGACTAAACACAGATACGCAGTATTTT
V gene: TRBV28; J gene: TRBJ1-2; clone size: NA; D gene: NA; CDR3 protein: CASSGPGTWGYTF; CDR3 DNA: TGTGCCAGCAGTGGTCCCGGGACTTGGGGCTACACCTTC
V gene: TRBV6-1; J gene: TRBJ1-1; clone size: NA; D gene: NA; CDR3 protein: CASSETENTEAFF; CDR3 DNA: TGTGCCAGCAGTGAGACAGAGAACACTGAAGCTTTCTTT
V gene: TRBV11-2; J gene: TRBJ2-7; clone size: NA; D gene: TRBD2; CDR3 protein: CASSLDVLAGTSYEQYF; CDR3 DNA: TGTGCCAGCAGCTTAGATGTGCTAGCGGGGACCTCCTACGAGCAGTACTTC
V gene: TRBV9; J gene: TRBJ2-2; clone size: NA; D gene: TRBD1; CDR3 protein: CASSATGGYTGELFF; CDR3 DNA: TGTGCCAGCAGCGCTACAGGGGGCTACACCGGGGAGCTGTTTTTT
V gene: TRBV4-3; J gene: TRBJ2-2; clone size: once; D gene: TRBD2; CDR3 protein: CASSPRRAGGTGELFF; CDR3 DNA: TGCGCCAGCAGCCCGAGGCGAGCGGGAGGGACCGGGGAGCTGTTTTTT
V gene: TRBV19; J gene: TRBJ1-4; clone size: NA; D gene: TRBD1; CDR3 protein: CASSIGTEYNSFEKLFF; CDR3 DNA: TGTGCCAGTAGTATCGGGACAGAATATAACTCGTTTGAAAAACTGTTTTTT
V gene: TRBV30; J gene: TRBJ2-7; clone size: NA; D gene: NA; CDR3 protein: CAWSVGGRGMHEQYF; CDR3 DNA: TGTGCCTGGAGTGTAGGTGGCCGAGGTATGCACGAGCAGTACTTC
V gene: TRBV12-2; J gene: TRBJ2-5; clone size: once; D gene: NA; CDR3 protein: CASRSPMETSADQETQYF; CDR3 DNA: TGTGCAAGTCGCTCCCCAATGGAGACTAGCGCAGATCAAGAGACCCAGTACTTC
V gene: TRBV27; J gene: TRBJ2-1; clone size: NA; D gene: NA; CDR3 protein: CASSLESSDGEQFF; CDR3 DNA: TGTGCCAGCAGTTTAGAGTCTAGCGATGGTGAGCAGTTCTTC
V gene: TRBV6-5; J gene: TRBJ2-3; clone size: NA; D gene: TRBD2; CDR3 protein: CASSSSGRGDTQYF; CDR3 DNA: TGTGCCAGCAGTTCTAGCGGGAGAGGAGATACGCAGTATTTT
V gene: TRBV7-6; J gene: TRBJ2-5; clone size: NA; D gene: NA; CDR3 protein: CASSLAAEGQETQYF; CDR3 DNA: TGTGCCAGCAGCTTAGCGGCGGAGGGGCAAGAGACCCAGTACTTC